This entry features one T cell receptor beta chain sequence. The target antigen is unknown. V was pared by 4 bases and J by 6 bases, with 12 bases between. The CDR3 consists of 14 residues. Germline CDR1 SGHTA, CDR2 FQGTGA. These data originate in a study of cytomegalovirus exposure and HLA in healthy donors. Overall study findings and caveats: Among TCR beta chains, those listed as cytomegalovirus-associated numbered over 150. Because they were indistinguishable, some V segments, including TRBV6-2 and TRBV6-3, were excluded. For presence/absence analyses, sequencing depth was assumed to be roughly uniform across donors. No immune exposure information besides CMV serostatus was available.

PCR employed 60 Vbeta and 13 Jbeta primers. The table came from immunoSEQ multiplex PCR; TCRdb's copy has only in-frame clones and leaves some out. Of about 200,000 clones in the sample, roughly 80% are singletons; the top ten hold 2.5% to 3%. The TCR comes from a man younger than 40 in good health and CMV-seronegative. V and J are TRBV7-3 and TRBJ2-2; possibly TRBD2 for D (7 bases). Sequenced: PBMCs. CDR3 residues: CASSSGAGAGELFF. The CDR3, as DNA: TGTGCCAGCAGCTCGGGGGCGGGGGCCGGGGAGCTGTTTTTT.